Following are 10 T cell receptor beta chains from one sample sequenced in a study of control samples from healthy donors and cancer patients. Sequencing used immunoSEQ multiplex PCR; TCRdb keeps in-frame clones, though not all of them. This sample carries about 95,000 clones, approximately 91% of them seen once, and the ten largest clones take around 0.92%. Sequenced sample: blood. These receptors were taken from a woman aged 25 to 39 in good health.

The chain employs TRBV5-4 and TRBJ2-1; the match to TRBD2 covers 10 bases. This CDR3 has 17 amino acids. Looked up from germline, CDR1 is SGHNT and CDR2 is YYREEE (reference sequence). V shed 0 bases and J 6 bases; nucleotides not matched to a gene: 9. The CDR3 region has the DNA TGTGCCAGCAGCTTGGCCATGCTAGCGGGAGTTCCCAATGAGCAGTTCTTC. Protein product: CASSLAMLAGVPNEQFF.

The chain combines TRBV11-2 with TRBJ2-2; weak D call: TRBD2 (5 bases). Trimming stripped 9 bases from V and 3 bases from J, with 11 bases between. Germline assignment: CDR1 SGHAT and CDR2 FQNNGV. The CDR3 has 13 residues. DNA of the CDR3: TGTGCCAGTACTAGGAGGTACACCGGGGAGCTGTTTTTT. Translation: CASTRRYTGELFF.

This rearrangement joins TRBV2 to TRBJ1-5; 8 nucleotides agree with TRBD1. The CDR3 runs to 14 residues. Looked up from germline, CDR1 is SNHLY and CDR2 is FYNNEI. J was trimmed by 6 bases and V by 6 bases; bases with no gene match: 7. CDR3 in amino acids: CASRGDRGGQPQHF. CDR3 bases: TGTGCCAGCAGGGGTGACAGGGGAGGTCAGCCCCAGCATTTT.

The chain joins TRBV5-1 to TRBJ1-4, with D perhaps matching TRBD1 (5 bases). The CDR3 runs to 13 residues. Germline assignment: CDR1 SGHRS and CDR2 YFSETQ. V gave up 3 bases and J gave up 8 bases, with 11 bases separating them. The CDR3 DNA reads as TGCGCCAGCAGCTCGGGGACTGACGAAAAACTGTTTTTT. Translation: CASSSGTDEKLFF.

CDR3 sequence reads: CASSLWTGENSPLHF. The CDR3 bases are TGTGCCAGCAGCCTGTGGACAGGGGAAAACTCACCCCTCCACTTT. The rearrangement joins TRBV27 to TRBJ1-6; 9 nucleotides line up with TRBD1. J was trimmed by 10 bases and V by 6 bases; bases with no gene match: 10. The germline V gene has CDR1 MNHEY and CDR2 SMNVEV (reference sequence). CDR3 length equals 15 residues.

The chain has TRBV5-1 and TRBJ2-7; D is possibly TRBD2 (5 bases). The V gene's germline CDR1 is SGHRS and CDR2 YFSETQ. The V and J ends lost 0 bases and 7 bases respectively, with 14 bases between them. This CDR3 has 14 amino acids. CDR3 sequence (DNA): TGCGCCAGCAGCTTGGGGACGGGTGAGCGGGAGCAGTACTTC. Its translation is CASSLGTGEREQYF.

The V gene is TRBV9, the J gene TRBJ2-3; D may correspond to TRBD1 or TRBD2 (5 bases each). V was shortened by 2 bases and J by 5 bases, with 18 bases between the two germline ends. CDR1 SGDLS and CDR2 YYNGEE come from the germline V gene. The CDR3 has 16 amino acids. CDR3 loop: CASSVAGTRSGDTQYF. The CDR3 DNA reads as TGTGCCAGCAGCGTTGCCGGGACCCGATCGGGAGATACGCAGTATTTT.

The chain has TRBV7-9 and TRBJ2-6; possible D gene TRBD2, 6 bases. Germline-derived CDR1 and CDR2 are SEHNR and FQNEAQ (reference sequence). Trimming shortened V by 5 bases and J by 0 bases, and 17 bases separated the two germline ends. The CDR3 has 18 amino acids. CDR3 protein: CASSRPGTLHSGANVLTF. In nucleotides, the CDR3 is TGTGCCAGCAGCCGCCCCGGGACTCTTCACTCTGGGGCCAACGTCCTGACTTTC.

The V call is TRBV11-3, the J call TRBJ2-1; the D is unclear. The CDR3 has 13 amino acids. Looked up from germline, CDR1 is SGHNT and CDR2 is YENEEA. Trimming took off 2 bases at V and 6 bases at J, with 8 bases between the two ends. The CDR3 DNA is TGTGCCAGCAGCTTATCAAGGATCAATGAGCAGTTCTTC. Its translation: CASSLSRINEQFF.

V is TRBV9 and J is TRBJ1-5; D unresolved. The germline V and J ends were trimmed by 2 bases and 7 bases, with 7 bases remaining between them. This CDR3 contains 12 residues. Germline V gene data show CDR1 as SGDLS and CDR2 as YYNGEE. The chain's CDR3 is CASSVGYQPQHF. DNA for the CDR3: TGTGCCAGCAGCGTTGGGTACCAGCCCCAGCATTTT.